The 18 T cell receptor beta chains listed next were all sequenced from one sample in a study of CD8+CD57+ T cells in acquired aplastic anemia (dated by TCRdb to the late 2010s). Sequencing relied on an Illumina HiSeq 2000. Profiling of TCR beta VDJ combinations and CDR3 sequences used genomic DNA as the template. TCRdb trimmed public reads at Q25 via fastp, called clones via MiXCR and kept in-frame beta chains. Rows with one shared CDR3 protein collapse into an entry with the most common genes and DNA. The sample table lists some 170,000 distinct CDR3 sequences, 40% to 55% of them with a count of one. In total, the top ten clones hold 1.1% of the sample. Flow cytometry had shown CD8+CD57+ cell expansion in the patients selected for sequencing. The sample taken for sequencing was sorted CD4+, CD8+, or CD8+CD57+ T cells (not recorded which) from PBMCs. The receptors were gathered from a human donor with aplastic anemia.

This clonotype was found many times. The V gene is TRBV19, the J gene TRBJ1-5; TRBD1 is a possible D gene (6 bases). CDR1 and CDR2 (germline): LNHDA, SQIVND (reference sequence). The CDR3 is 16 residues long. Trimming left V 4 bases short and J 4 bases short, with 17 bases between. The CDR3 is CASSSYRGGYNQPQHF. The CDR3 DNA sequence: TGTGCCAGTAGTAGTTACAGAGGGGGGTATAATCAGCCCCAGCATTTT.

Note on this clonotype: At one of its ends the junction is not consistent with the germline gene, which may arise from a read error. The chain uses TRBV11-2 and TRBJ2-2; D may correspond to TRBD1 or TRBD2 (7 bases each). This CDR3 is 16 amino acids long. In germline, CDR1 is SGHAT, CDR2 FQNNGV. The CDR3 is CAGSLTGAGDTGELFF. CDR3 nucleotides: TGTGCCGGCAGCCTCACAGGGGCGGGGGACACCGGGGAGCTGTTTTTT.

This chain connects TRBV10-3 to TRBJ1-4, with TRBD1 as a possible D gene (6 bases). CDR1 is ENHRY, CDR2 SYGVKD, per germline. With 0 bases removed from V and 8 bases from J, the gap between germline ends came to 19 bases. The CDR3 runs 17 residues. The CDR3 protein is CAISESRGGTITEKLFF. DNA for the CDR3: TGTGCCATCAGTGAGTCGAGAGGGGGGACGATTACCGAAAAACTGTTTTTT.

J is TRBJ1-1 and V is TRBV4-1; a possible D gene is TRBD1 (5 bases). V was shortened by 0 bases and J by 5 bases, with 13 bases between the two germline ends. Germline V gene data show CDR1 as MGHRA and CDR2 as YSYEKL. The CDR3 contains 15 residues. CDR3 in amino acids: CASSQERRGRTEAFF. As DNA, the CDR3 is TGCGCCAGCAGCCAAGAAAGGCGGGGGAGAACTGAAGCTTTCTTT.

Comment on this clonotype: A single base separates this from a much larger clone, so it may be a read error. The rearrangement joins TRBV19 to TRBJ2-1; 7 nucleotides agree with TRBD2. The CDR3 is made up of 14 amino acids. CDR1 and CDR2 (germline): LNHDA, SQIVND (reference sequence). This chain's CDR3 is CATKVAGGYNGQFF. The CDR3, as DNA: TGTGCCACCAAGGTAGCGGGTGGCTACAATGGGCAGTTCTTC. The variable domain in full, with the rest retrieved from reference TRBV19 and TRBJ2-1, is DGGITQSPKYLFRKEGQNVTLSCEQNLNHDAMYWYRQDPGQGLRLIYYSQIVNDFQKGDIAEGYSVSREKKESFPLTVTSAQKNPTAFYLCATKVAGGYNGQFFGPGTRLTVL.

The V call is TRBV20-1, the J call TRBJ2-7; D may be TRBD1 or TRBD2 (5 bases each). V was trimmed by 6 bases and J by 0 bases, leaving 12 bases between them. The CDR3 is 13 residues long. Germline V gene data show CDR1 as DFQATT and CDR2 as SNEGSKA (reference sequence). CDR3 amino acids: CSAREPPSYEQYF. CDR3 nucleotides: TGCAGTGCCAGGGAGCCCCCCTCCTACGAGCAGTACTTC.

This clonotype was seen at least ten times. The chain is built from TRBV25-1 and TRBJ2-2; D gene uncertain. The CDR3 loop spans 14 amino acids. The germline V gene encodes CDR1 MGHDK and CDR2 SYGVNS. Trimming removed 6 bases from V and 4 bases from J, with 12 bases in between. CDR3 sequence reads: CASRGRKTTGELFF. DNA for the CDR3: TGTGCCAGCAGGGGCAGGAAAACCACCGGGGAGCTGTTTTTT.

Note on this clonotype: This may be a read error, as it is one base from a much larger clone. CDR3 nucleotides: TGTGCCAGCAGCTCCCAGCGGCTAGCGGGGGGAGGTGAGCAGTTCTTC. It specifies CASSSQRLAGGGEQFF. The chain is built from TRBV5-4 and TRBJ2-1; 11 bases are shared with TRBD2. Germline CDR1 SGHNT, CDR2 YYREEE (reference sequence). After removal of 3 bases from V and 9 bases from J, the junction contained 11 bases not matched to a gene. CDR3 length: 16 amino acids.

This clonotype was recorded only once. The rearrangement joins TRBV15 to TRBJ1-3; maybe TRBD1 (6 bases). The CDR3 sequence is 16 residues long. Germline V CDR1 and CDR2: LNHNV, YYDKDF (reference sequence). The V end was cut by 1 base, the J end by 8 bases, with 18 bases between. CDR3 in amino acids: CATSRGGQLYGYTIYF. The CDR3 bases are TGTGCCACCAGCAGAGGTGGACAGCTCTATGGCTACACCATATATTTT.

Ten or more counts support this clonotype. The chain uses TRBV6-4 and TRBJ1-1, with a possible D match to TRBD1 (5 bases). The CDR3 extends over 14 amino acids. Trimming cost V 6 bases and J 1 base, with 12 bases left between them. CDR1 MRHNA and CDR2 SNTAGT come from the germline V gene. CDR3 bases: TGTGCCAGCAGATCGGGACCGCGGAACACTGAAGCTTTCTTT. This codes for CASRSGPRNTEAFF.

This clonotype turned up a few times. One junction end does not reproduce the germline sequence, and a read error may be involved. The rearrangement links TRBV6-1 to TRBJ2-1; D is unresolved. The CDR3 length is 13 residues. Germline CDR1 reads MNHNS; CDR2 reads SASEGT. CDR3 residues: CAGSVYIVAGQFF. CDR3 nucleotide sequence: TGTGCCGGCAGTGTCTATATAGTGGCAGGACAGTTCTTC.

This clonotype has only a few counts. V is TRBV5-4 and J is TRBJ2-1; 7 bases map to TRBD1. V gave up 0 bases and J gave up 10 bases; unmatched junction bases: 4. Germline V lookup: CDR1 SGHNT, CDR2 YYREEE (reference sequence). The length of the CDR3 is 13 residues. CDR3 protein: CASSLGPGQEQFF. The CDR3 DNA reads as TGTGCCAGCAGCTTGGGGCCGGGACAGGAGCAGTTCTTC.

In DNA, the CDR3 is TGTGCCATCAGTGACGCTTCAGGGAGGAATCAGCCCCAGCATTTT. It yields the protein CAISDASGRNQPQHF. V gene TRBV10-3 combines with J gene TRBJ1-5; D is perhaps TRBD1 (5 bases). Trimming pared 3 bases from V and 4 bases from J, leaving 13 bases between. The CDR3 is 15 amino acids. CDR1 and CDR2 (germline): ENHRY, SYGVKD.

The chain joins TRBV15 to TRBJ2-7, with a weak D call TRBD1 (6 bases). Germline CDR1 is LNHNV and CDR2 is YYDKDF (reference sequence). The CDR3 has 16 residues. Trimming pared 0 bases from V and 1 base from J, leaving 13 bases between. Here the CDR3 reads CATSRDWVGASYEQYF. In DNA, the CDR3 is TGTGCCACCAGCAGAGATTGGGTGGGGGCTTCCTACGAGCAGTACTTC.

This clonotype came up once. It is likely a read error, because the conserved phenylalanine at the end of the CDR3 is missing. It is unclear where the CDR3 begins or ends on the DNA, so no DNA is shown, and the CDR3 is as TCRdb lists it. V gene TRBV2 combines with J gene TRBJ2-2. The CDR3 contains 8 residues when both ends are counted. CDR1 is SNHLY, CDR2 FYNNEI, per germline. CDR3 amino acids: CASSEASV.

This clonotype is classed as medium-sized. The chain has TRBV29-1 and TRBJ2-1; D not resolved. The germline gives CDR1 SQVTM, CDR2 ANQGSEA. V dropped 4 bases and J dropped 6 bases, with 10 bases sitting between them. This CDR3 region has 12 residues. CDR3 bases: TGCAGCGTTGTCTGGGGAAGCAATGAGCAGTTCTTC. It yields the protein CSVVWGSNEQFF.

J is TRBJ1-2 and V is TRBV20-1; TRBD1 might be the D (5 bases). This CDR3 has 14 amino acids. Trimming pared 8 bases from V and 2 bases from J, leaving 18 bases between. In germline, CDR1 is DFQATT, CDR2 SNEGSKA (reference sequence). The DNA of the CDR3 is TGCAGTACCAGGGTTTTGGGGGTCAACTATGGCTACACCTTC. This sequence encodes CSTRVLGVNYGYTF.

This clonotype was found many times. V is TRBV19 and J is TRBJ2-2, with 8 bases lining up with TRBD2. J gave up 2 bases and V 7 bases, and 6 bases lay outside the gene matches. Per germline, CDR1 LNHDA and CDR2 SQIVND (reference sequence). The CDR3 spans 15 residues. The CDR3 spells CASTDRGGNTGELFF. The CDR3 region has the DNA TGTGCCAGTACCGACCGGGGGGGTAACACCGGGGAGCTGTTTTTT.